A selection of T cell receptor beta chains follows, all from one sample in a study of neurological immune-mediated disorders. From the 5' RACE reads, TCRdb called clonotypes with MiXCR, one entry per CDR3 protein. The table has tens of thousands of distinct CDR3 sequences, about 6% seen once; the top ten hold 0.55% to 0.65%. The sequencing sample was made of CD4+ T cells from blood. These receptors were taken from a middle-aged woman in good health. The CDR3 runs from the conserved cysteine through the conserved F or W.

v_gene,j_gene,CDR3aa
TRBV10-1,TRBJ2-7,CASRTGGDLPYEQYF
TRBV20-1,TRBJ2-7,CSAREWTSGSYEQYF
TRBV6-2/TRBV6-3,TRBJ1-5,CASRGQGLENQPQHF
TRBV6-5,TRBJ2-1,CASSKPVLAGGPYEQFF
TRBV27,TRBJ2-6,CASRELSGANVLTF
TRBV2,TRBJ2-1,CASRGDYNEQFF
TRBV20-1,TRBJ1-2,CSARDPILLAGGPYGYTF
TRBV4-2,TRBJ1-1,CANSQDGGPVTEALF
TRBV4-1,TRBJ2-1,CASSQGSWLARHNEQFF
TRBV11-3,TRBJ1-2,CASSRDATNYGYTF
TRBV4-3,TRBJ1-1,CASSSRLGGFEAFF
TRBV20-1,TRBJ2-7,CSAPSGRNSYEQYF
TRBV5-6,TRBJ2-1,CASSLYSGEFYNEQFF
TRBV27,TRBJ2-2,CASSWTERTGELFF
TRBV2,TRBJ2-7,CASRGLAGGSNEQYF
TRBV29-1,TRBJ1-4,CSAGGGLDEPTNEKLFF
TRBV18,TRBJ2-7,CASSGGSSYEQYF
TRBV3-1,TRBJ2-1,CASSQGATPYNEQFF
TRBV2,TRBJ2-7,CASSLDYSYEQYF
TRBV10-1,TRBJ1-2,CASSEGRPRSMYGYTF
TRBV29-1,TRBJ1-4,CSVGPSGGEKLFF
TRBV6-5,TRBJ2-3,CASSLGLASDTQYF
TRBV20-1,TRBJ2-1,CSASPRDEQFF